This paragraph reports one T cell receptor (beta chain). The antigen remains unidentified. Additional DNA sequences in this sample encode the identical CDR3. Here immunoSEQ multiplex PCR was the method, and the copy in TCRdb shows in-frame clones only, minus some. The sample has 9,900 or so clones, approximately 77% seen once. The data derive from a study of T cell clonotyping in hematopoietic cell transplantation. Study-level results: Few recipient clonotypes overlapped donors; over 95% were de novo at given depth. After transplant, recipient diversity fell while pathologically expanded clonotypes grew through day 180. Higher Inverse Simpson Index values in graft donor and pretransplant recipient predicted broader posttransplant TCR diversity.

Recipients were bled about 28 days pretransplant and at posttransplant days 30, 100, 180. The receptor was isolated from a female patient in her thirties or forties who had an allogeneic stem cell transplant from a related donor, so T cells may come from the graft donor. Some clones in this sample may be carry-over from other donors' samples. Specimen: PBMCs, collected 30 days after allogeneic stem cell transplant.

The CDR3, as DNA: TGTGCCAGCAGTCTGGGAGGGGCGGCCTACAATGAGCAGTTCTTC. Its translation is CASSLGGAAYNEQFF. V usage is TRBV27 and J usage is TRBJ2-1; 7 positions match TRBD2. The CDR3 has 15 residues. The J segment lost 2 bases and the V segment lost 5 bases, leaving 6 bases of the junction unmatched. The germline CDR1 and CDR2 sequences are MNHEY and SMNVEV (reference sequence).